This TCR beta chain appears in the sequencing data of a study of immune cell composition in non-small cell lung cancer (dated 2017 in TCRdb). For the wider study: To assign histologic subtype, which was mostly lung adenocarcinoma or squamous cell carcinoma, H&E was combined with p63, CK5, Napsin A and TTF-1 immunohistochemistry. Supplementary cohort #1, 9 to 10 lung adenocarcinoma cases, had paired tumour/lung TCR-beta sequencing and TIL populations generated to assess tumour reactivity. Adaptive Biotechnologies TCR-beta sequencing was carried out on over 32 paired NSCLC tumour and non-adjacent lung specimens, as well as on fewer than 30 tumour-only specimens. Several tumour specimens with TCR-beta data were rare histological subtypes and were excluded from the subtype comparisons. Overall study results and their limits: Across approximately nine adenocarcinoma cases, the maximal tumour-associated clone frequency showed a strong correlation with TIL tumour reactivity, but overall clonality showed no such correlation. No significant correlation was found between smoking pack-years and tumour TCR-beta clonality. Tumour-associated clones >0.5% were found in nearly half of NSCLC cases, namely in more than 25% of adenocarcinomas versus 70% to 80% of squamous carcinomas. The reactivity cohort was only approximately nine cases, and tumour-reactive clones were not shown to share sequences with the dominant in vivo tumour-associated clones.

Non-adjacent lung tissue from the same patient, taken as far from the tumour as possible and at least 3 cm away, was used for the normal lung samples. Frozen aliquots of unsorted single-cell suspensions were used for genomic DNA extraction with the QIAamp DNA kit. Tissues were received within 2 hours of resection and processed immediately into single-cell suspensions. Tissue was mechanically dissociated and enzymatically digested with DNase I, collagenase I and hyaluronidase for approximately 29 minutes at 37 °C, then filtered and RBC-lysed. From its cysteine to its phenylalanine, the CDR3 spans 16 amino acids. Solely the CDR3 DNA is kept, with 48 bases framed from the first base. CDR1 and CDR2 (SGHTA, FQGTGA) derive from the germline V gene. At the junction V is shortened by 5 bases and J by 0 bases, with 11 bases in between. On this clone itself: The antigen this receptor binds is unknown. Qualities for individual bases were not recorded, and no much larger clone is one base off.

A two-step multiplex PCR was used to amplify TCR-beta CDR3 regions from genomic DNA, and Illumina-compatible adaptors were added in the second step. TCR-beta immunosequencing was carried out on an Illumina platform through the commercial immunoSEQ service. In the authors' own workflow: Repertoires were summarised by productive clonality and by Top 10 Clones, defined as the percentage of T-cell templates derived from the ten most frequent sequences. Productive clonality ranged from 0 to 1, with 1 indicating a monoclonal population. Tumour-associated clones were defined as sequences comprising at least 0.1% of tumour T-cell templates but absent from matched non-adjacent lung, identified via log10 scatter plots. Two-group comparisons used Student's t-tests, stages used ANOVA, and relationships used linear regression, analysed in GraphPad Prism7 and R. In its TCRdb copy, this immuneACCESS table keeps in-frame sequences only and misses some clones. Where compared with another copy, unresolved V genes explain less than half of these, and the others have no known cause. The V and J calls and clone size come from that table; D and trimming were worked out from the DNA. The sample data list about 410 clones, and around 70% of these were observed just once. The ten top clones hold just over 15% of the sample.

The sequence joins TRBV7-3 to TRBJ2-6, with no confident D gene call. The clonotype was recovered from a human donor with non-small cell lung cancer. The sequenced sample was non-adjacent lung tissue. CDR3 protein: CASSTPPHSGANVLTF. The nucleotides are TGTGCCAGCAGCACTCCCCCGCACTCTGGGGCCAACGTCCTGACTTTC.